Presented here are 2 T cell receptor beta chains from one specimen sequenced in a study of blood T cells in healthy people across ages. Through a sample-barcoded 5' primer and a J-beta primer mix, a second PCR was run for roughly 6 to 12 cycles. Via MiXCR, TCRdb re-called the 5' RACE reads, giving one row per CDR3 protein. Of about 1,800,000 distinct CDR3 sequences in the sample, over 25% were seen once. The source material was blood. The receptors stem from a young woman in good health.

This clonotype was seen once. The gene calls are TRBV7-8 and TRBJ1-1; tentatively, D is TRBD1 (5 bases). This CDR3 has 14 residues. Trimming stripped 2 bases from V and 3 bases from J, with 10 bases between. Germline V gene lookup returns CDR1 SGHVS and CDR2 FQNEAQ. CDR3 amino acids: CASSLQTGHTEAFF. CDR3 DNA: TGTGCCAGCAGCTTACAAACAGGACACACTGAAGCTTTCTTT.

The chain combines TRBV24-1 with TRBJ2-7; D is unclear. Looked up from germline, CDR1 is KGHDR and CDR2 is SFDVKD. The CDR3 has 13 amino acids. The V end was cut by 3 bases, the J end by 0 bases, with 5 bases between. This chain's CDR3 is CATSDDLSYEQYF. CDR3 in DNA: TGTGCCACCAGTGATGACCTCTCCTACGAGCAGTACTTC.